A single sample is the source of the 7 T cell receptor beta chains below, sequenced in a study of cytotoxic CD8 clonotypes in ibrutinib-treated CLL. Profiled with immunoSEQ multiplex PCR; TCRdb holds only in-frame clones, not every one. The table lists about 120,000 clones, 58% of them singletons, with more than 35% in the top ten. Source: PBMCs, taken after 24 months of ibrutinib treatment. The receptors here all came from a human donor with chronic lymphocytic leukemia.

This clone was seen only once. The chain recombines TRBV12-5 with TRBJ1-5; perhaps TRBD1 as D (5 bases). The CDR3 has 15 amino acids. V lost 6 bases and J 2 bases, leaving 14 bases between the germline ends. The germline V gene encodes CDR1 LGHNT and CDR2 FRNRAP. CDR3: CASGPTEGGNQPQHF. The CDR3 nucleotides read TGTGCTAGTGGCCCGACAGAGGGAGGCAATCAGCCCCAGCATTTT.

Concerning this clone: The junction departs from germline at one end; a sequencing error may be responsible. This chain joins TRBV7-3 and TRBJ2-1; TRBD1 aligns across 12 bases. Germline loops: CDR1 SGHTA, CDR2 FQGTGA. This CDR3 contains 16 residues. The CDR3 DNA sequence: TGTGTCAGCAGCCCCCGGGACAGGGGGCGTCGAGGTGAGCAGTTCTTC. Translated, it gives CVSSPRDRGRRGEQFF.

On this clone itself: Additional DNA sequences in this sample encode the identical CDR3. V and J are TRBV5-1 and TRBJ2-5, with 7 bases fitting TRBD1. J lost 2 bases, V lost 3 bases, and 4 bases had no gene match. CDR3 length equals 14 residues. Germline V gene sequence: CDR1 SGHRS, CDR2 YFSETQ. This CDR3 reads CASSSGQIQETQYF. As DNA, the CDR3 is TGCGCCAGCAGCTCGGGACAGATACAAGAGACCCAGTACTTC.

This chain joins TRBV5-1 and TRBJ2-5; D gene unclear. From germline, CDR1 is SGHRS and CDR2 YFSETQ. Between the trimmed V and J ends, which lost 4 bases and 4 bases, there was a span of 8 bases. The CDR3 length is 12 residues. Here the CDR3 reads CASSVQRETQYF. The CDR3 DNA reads as TGCGCCAGCAGCGTGCAACGAGAGACCCAGTACTTC.

The rearrangement uses TRBV4-3 and TRBJ1-1; D uncertain. V was trimmed by 5 bases and J by 0 bases, leaving 7 bases between them. Per the germline V gene, CDR1 is LGHNA and CDR2 is YSLEER. The CDR3 is made up of 13 amino acids. This CDR3 reads CASSFRMNTEAFF. CDR3 nucleotide sequence: TGCGCCAGCAGCTTTCGAATGAACACTGAAGCTTTCTTT.

The J gene is TRBJ2-3, the V gene TRBV9; tentative D call: TRBD2 (7 bases). Germline V lookup: CDR1 SGDLS, CDR2 YYNGEE. The CDR3 runs to 14 residues. The V and J ends lost 4 bases and 1 base respectively, with 10 bases between them. CDR3 coding DNA: TGTGCCAGCAGCACGGGGGGCGGCACAGATACGCAGTATTTT. Translation: CASSTGGGTDTQYF.

There are a few counts of this clone. This chain uses TRBV7-7 with TRBJ2-3; 14 positions match TRBD2. The V segment lost 5 bases and the J segment 0 bases; nucleotides outside the gene matches: 7. Germline assignment: CDR1 SSHAT and CDR2 FNYEAQ (reference sequence). This CDR3 has 18 residues. The CDR3 is CASSEGTSGGPSTDTQYF. The CDR3 DNA follows: TGTGCCAGCAGCGAGGGGACTAGCGGGGGCCCTAGCACAGATACGCAGTATTTT.